This T cell receptor (beta chain) derives from a study of blood T cell repertoires in COVID-19. Study at large: PBMCs, B-cell-depleted T cells, or T cells provided the cDNA or gDNA that made up the material.

Per the original data handling: Reference gene primers were amplified, and this amplification served to estimate nucleated cell counts. Produced via immunoSEQ multiplex PCR; TCRdb's table is partial and in-frame only. From that table come the V and J calls and clone size; the DNA was used to work out D and trimming. The table lists around 190,000 clones, 80% to 90% of them singletons. Germline assignment: CDR1 KGHSH and CDR2 LQKENI. The V end was cut by 0 bases, the J end by 1 base, with 5 bases between. This CDR3 spans 14 amino acids. Concerning this clone itself: Other DNA sequences in this sample translate to the same CDR3.

The chain employs TRBV18 and TRBJ2-3, with D perhaps TRBD1 (5 bases). This clonotype originated in a man aged 18 to 30 who had recovered from COVID-19. The specimen was peripheral blood. The CDR3: CASSPPRGTDTQYF. The CDR3 region has the DNA TGTGCCAGCTCACCACCCAGGGGCACAGATACGCAGTATTTT.